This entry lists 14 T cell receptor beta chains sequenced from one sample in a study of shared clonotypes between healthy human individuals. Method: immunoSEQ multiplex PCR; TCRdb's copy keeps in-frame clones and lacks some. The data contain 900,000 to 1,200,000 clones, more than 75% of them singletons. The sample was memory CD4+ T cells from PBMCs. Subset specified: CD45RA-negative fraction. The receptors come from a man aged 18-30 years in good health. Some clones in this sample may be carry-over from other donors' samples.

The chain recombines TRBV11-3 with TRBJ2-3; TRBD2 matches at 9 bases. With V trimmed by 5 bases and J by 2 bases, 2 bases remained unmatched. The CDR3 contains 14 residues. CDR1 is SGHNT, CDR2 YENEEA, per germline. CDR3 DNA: TGTGCCAGCAGCAGCGGGAGGCCCACAGATACGCAGTATTTT. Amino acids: CASSSGRPTDTQYF.

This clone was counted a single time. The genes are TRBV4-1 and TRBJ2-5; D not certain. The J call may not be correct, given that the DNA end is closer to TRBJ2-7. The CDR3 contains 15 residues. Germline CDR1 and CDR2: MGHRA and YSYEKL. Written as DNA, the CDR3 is TGCGCCAGCAGCCAGCCGGACGGCTCGCCCTACGAGCAGTACTTC. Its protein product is CASSQPDGSPYEQYF.

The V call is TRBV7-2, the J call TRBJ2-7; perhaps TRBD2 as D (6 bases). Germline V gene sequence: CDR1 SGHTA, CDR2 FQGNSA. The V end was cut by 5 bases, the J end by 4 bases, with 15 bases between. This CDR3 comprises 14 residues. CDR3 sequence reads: CASSPGGSEYEQYF. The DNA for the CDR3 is TGTGCCAGCAGCCCCGGGGGTAGCGAATACGAGCAGTACTTC. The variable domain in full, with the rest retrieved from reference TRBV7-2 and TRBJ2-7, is GAGVSQSPSNKVTEKGKDVELRCDPISGHTALYWYRQSLGQGLEFLIYFQGNSAPDKSGLPSDRFSAERTGGSVSTLTIQRTQQEDSAVYLCASSPGGSEYEQYFGPGTRLTVT.

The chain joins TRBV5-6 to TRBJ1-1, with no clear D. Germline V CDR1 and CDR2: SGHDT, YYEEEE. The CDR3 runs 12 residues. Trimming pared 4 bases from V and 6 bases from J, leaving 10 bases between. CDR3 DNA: TGTGCCAGCAGCCAAGGACGCTCTGAAGCTTTCTTT. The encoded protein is CASSQGRSEAFF.

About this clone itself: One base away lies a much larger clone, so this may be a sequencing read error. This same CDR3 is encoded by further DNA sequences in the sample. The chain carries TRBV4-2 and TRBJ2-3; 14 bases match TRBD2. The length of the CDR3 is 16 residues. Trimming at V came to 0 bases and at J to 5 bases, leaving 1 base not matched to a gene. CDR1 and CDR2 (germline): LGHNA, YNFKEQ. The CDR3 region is CASSQDGTSGRDTQYF. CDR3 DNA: TGTGCCAGCAGCCAAGATGGGACTAGCGGGAGAGATACGCAGTATTTT.

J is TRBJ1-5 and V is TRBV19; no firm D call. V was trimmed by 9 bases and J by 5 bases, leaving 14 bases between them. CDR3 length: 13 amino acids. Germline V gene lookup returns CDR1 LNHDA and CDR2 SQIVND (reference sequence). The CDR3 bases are TGTGCCAGCGCCCCCCAAATCTATCAGCCCCAGCATTTT. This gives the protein CASAPQIYQPQHF.

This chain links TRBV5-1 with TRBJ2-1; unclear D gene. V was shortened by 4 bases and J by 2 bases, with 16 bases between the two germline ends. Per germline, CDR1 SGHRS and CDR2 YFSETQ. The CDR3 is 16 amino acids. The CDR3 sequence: CASSNKGRPTYNEQFF. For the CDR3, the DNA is TGCGCCAGCAGCAATAAGGGTAGACCGACCTACAATGAGCAGTTCTTC.

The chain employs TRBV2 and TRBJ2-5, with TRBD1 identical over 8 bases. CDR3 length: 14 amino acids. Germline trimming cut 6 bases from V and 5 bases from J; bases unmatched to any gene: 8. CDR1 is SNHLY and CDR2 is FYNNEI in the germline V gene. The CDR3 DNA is TGTGCCAGCAGAGAACAGGGGGGCAGGGAGACCCAGTACTTC. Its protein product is CASREQGGRETQYF.

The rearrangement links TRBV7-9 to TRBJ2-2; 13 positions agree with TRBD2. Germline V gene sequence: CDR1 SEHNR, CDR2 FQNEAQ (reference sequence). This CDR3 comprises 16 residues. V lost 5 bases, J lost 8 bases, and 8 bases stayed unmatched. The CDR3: CASSPGLAGVGGELFF. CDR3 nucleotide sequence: TGTGCCAGCAGCCCTGGACTAGCGGGAGTAGGAGGGGAGCTGTTTTTT.

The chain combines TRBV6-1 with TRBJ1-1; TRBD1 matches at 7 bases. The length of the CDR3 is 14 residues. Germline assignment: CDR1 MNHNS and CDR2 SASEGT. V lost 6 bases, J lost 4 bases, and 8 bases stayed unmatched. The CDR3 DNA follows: TGTGCCAGCAGGGAGGAGGGACAGAGCACTGAAGCTTTCTTT. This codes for CASREEGQSTEAFF.

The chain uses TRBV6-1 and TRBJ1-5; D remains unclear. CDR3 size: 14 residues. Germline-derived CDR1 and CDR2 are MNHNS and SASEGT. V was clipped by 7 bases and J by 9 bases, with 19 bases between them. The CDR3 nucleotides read TGTGCCAGCACCGACCGGGTCTCGGGTGGGCCCCAGCATTTT. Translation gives CASTDRVSGGPQHF.

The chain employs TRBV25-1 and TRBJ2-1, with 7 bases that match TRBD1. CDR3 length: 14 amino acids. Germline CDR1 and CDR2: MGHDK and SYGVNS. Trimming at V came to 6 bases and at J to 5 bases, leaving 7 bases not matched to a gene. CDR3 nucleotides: TGTGCCAGCAGCCCCAGGGGGACCGACAATGAGCAGTTCTTC. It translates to CASSPRGTDNEQFF.

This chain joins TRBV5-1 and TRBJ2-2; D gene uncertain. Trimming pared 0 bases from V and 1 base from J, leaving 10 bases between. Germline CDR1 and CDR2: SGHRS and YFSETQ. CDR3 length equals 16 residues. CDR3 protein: CASSLAGSGNTGELFF. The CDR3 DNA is TGCGCCAGCAGCTTGGCCGGTTCAGGGAACACCGGGGAGCTGTTTTTT.

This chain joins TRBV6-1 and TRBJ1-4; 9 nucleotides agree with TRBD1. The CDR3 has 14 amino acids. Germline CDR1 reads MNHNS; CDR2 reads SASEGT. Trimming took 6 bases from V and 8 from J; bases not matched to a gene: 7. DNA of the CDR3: TGTGCCAGCAGCAAAGACAGGGGGGACGAAAAACTGTTTTTT. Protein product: CASSKDRGDEKLFF.